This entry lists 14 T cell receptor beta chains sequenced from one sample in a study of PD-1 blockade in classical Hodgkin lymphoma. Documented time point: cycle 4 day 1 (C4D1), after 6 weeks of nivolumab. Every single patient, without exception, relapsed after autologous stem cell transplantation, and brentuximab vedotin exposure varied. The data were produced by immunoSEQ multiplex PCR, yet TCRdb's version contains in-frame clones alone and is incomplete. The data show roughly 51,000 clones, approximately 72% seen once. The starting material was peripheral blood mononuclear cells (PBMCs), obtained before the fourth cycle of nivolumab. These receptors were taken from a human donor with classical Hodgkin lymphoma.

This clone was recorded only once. CDR3 nucleotide sequence: TGCGCCAGCAGCAACGGACAGTCCCCCAATGAGCAGTTCTTC. Translation gives CASSNGQSPNEQFF. The chain recombines TRBV5-1 with TRBJ2-1, with D maybe TRBD1 (6 bases). Trimming took 4 bases from V and 6 from J, leaving 14 bases between them. The CDR3 extends over 14 amino acids. The germline CDR1 and CDR2 sequences are SGHRS and YFSETQ.

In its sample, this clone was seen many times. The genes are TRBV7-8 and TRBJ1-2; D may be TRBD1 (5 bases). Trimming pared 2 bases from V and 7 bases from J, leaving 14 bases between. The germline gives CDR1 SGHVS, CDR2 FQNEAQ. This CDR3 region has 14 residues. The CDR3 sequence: CASSLSGGASGYTF. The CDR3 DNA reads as TGTGCCAGCAGCTTAAGCGGGGGAGCGTCTGGCTACACCTTC.

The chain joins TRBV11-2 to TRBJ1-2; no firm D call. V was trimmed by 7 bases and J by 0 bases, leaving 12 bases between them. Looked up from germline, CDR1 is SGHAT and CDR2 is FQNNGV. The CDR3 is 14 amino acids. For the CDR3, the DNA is TGTGCCAGCACCTCTACCACGACTAACTATGGCTACACCTTC. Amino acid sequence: CASTSTTTNYGYTF. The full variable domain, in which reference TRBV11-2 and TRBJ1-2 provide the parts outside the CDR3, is EAGVAQSPRYKIIEKRQSVAFWCNPISGHATLYWYQQILGQGPKLLIQFQNNGVVDDSQLPKDRFSAERLKGVDSTLKIQPAKLEDSAVYLCASTSTTTNYGYTFGSGTRLTVV.

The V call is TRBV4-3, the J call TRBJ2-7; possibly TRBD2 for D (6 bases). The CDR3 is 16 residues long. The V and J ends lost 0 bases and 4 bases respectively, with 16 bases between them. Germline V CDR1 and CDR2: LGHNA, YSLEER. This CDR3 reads CASSQDSLAQSYEQYF. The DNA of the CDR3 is TGCGCCAGCAGCCAAGATTCTCTAGCGCAGAGTTACGAGCAGTACTTC.

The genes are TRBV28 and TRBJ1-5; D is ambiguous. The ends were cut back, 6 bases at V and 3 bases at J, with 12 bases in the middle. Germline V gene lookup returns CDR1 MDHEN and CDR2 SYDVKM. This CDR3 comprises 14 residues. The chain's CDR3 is CASSSRADNQPQHF. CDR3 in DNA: TGTGCCAGCAGCAGCCGGGCCGACAATCAGCCCCAGCATTTT.

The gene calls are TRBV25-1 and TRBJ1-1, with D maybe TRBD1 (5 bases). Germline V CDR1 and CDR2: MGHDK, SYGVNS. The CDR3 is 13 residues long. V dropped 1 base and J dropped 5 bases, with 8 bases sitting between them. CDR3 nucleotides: TGTGCCAGCAGTGAATTAGGGGCGACTGAAGCTTTCTTT. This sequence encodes CASSELGATEAFF.

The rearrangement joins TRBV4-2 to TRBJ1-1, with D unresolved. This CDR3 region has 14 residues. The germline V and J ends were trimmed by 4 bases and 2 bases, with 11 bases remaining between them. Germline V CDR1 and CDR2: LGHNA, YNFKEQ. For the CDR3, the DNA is TGTGCCAGCAGCCCTACGTGGGCAAACACTGAAGCTTTCTTT. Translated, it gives CASSPTWANTEAFF.

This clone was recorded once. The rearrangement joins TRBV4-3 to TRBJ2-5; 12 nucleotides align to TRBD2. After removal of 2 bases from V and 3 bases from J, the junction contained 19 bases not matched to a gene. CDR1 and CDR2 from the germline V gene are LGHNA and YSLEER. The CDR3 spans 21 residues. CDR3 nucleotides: TGCGCCAGCAGCCAACACGCTCGCGTCGGGACTAGCGGGTTGGCCGAAGAGACCCAGTACTTC. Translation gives CASSQHARVGTSGLAEETQYF.

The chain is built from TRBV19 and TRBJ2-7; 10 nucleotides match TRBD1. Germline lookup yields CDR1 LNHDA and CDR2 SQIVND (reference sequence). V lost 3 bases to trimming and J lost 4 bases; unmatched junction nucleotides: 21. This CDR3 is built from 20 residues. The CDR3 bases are TGTGCCAGTAGTATCGGGCTGAGCGGGACAGGGGATGTATTTCGATACGAGCAGTACTTC. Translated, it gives CASSIGLSGTGDVFRYEQYF.

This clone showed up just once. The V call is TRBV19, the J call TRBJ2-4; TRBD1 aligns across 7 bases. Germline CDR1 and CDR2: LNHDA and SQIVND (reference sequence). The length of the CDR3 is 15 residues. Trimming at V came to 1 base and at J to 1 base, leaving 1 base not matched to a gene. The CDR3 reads CASSIVTGAKNIQYF. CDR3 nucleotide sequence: TGTGCCAGTAGTATAGTGACAGGGGCCAAAAACATTCAGTACTTC.

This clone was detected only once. This CDR3 is CASSLLVASTDTQYF. The CDR3 coding sequence is TGTGCCAGCAGCTTACTGGTCGCTAGCACAGATACGCAGTATTTT. The chain recombines TRBV7-3 with TRBJ2-3; no firm D call. V lost 2 bases and J 0 bases, leaving 9 bases between the germline ends. Per germline, CDR1 SGHTA and CDR2 FQGTGA. The CDR3 runs 15 residues. Full variable domain (outside the CDR3, taken from reference TRBV7-3 and TRBJ2-3): GAGVSQTPSNKVTEKGKYVELRCDPISGHTALYWYRQSLGQGPEFLIYFQGTGAADDSGLPNDRFFAVRPEGSVSTLKIQRTERGDSAVYLCASSLLVASTDTQYFGPGTRLTVL.

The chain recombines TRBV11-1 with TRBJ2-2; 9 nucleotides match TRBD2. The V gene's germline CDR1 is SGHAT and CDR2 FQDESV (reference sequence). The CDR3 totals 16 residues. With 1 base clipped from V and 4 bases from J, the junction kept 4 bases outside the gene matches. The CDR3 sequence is CASSLGLAGLTGELFF. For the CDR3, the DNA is TGTGCCAGCAGCTTAGGGCTAGCGGGGCTCACCGGGGAGCTGTTTTTT.

The CDR3 here is CSVVTRGNFGANVLTF. The CDR3 coding sequence is TGCAGCGTTGTTACCAGGGGTAACTTTGGGGCCAACGTCCTGACTTTC. The rearrangement links TRBV29-1 to TRBJ2-6, with D possibly being TRBD1 (6 bases). V lost 4 bases, J lost 3 bases, and 16 bases lay in between. CDR1 is SQVTM, CDR2 ANQGSEA, per germline. This CDR3 has 16 residues.

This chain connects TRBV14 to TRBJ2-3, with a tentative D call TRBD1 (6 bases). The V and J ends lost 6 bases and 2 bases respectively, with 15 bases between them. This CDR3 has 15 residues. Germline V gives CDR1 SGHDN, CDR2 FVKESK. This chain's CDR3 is CASSRPGQFTDTQYF. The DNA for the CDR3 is TGTGCCAGCAGTCGACCGGGACAATTCACAGATACGCAGTATTTT.